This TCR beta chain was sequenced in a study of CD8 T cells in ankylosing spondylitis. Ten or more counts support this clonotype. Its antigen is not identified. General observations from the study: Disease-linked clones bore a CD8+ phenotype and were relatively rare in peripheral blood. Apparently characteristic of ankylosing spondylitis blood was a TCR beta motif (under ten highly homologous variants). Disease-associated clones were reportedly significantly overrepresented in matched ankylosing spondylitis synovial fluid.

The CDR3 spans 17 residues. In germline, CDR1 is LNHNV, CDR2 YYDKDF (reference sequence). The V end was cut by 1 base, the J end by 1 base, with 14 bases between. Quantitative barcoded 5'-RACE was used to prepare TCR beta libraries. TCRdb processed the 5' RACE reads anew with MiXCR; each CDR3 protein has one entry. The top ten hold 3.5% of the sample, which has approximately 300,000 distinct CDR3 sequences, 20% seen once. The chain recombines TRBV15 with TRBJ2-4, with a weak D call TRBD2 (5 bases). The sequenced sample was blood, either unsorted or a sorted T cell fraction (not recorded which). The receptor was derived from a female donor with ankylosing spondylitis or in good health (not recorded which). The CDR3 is CATSRVWKLAAKNIQYF. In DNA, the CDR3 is TGTGCCACCAGCAGAGTTTGGAAATTAGCGGCCAAAAACATTCAGTACTTC.